Listed below are T cell receptor beta chains from one sample, sequenced in a study of type 1 regulatory T cells. These receptors have no identified antigens. MiXCR was run by TCRdb on the reads, yielding one entry per CDR3 protein. The table has around 64,000 distinct CDR3 sequences, less than 25% seen once; the top ten hold 8.3%. Sequencing used cultured type 1 regulatory T (Tr1) cells, either the whole culture or a sorted fraction (not recorded which). The receptors come from a human donor in good health. CDR3s include the opening cysteine and the closing phenylalanine or tryptophan. A D gene is named only where the DNA matches it firmly. Not all rows give a size; the values are once, few, many and, for expanded clones, a class.

TGCGCCAGCAGCCCGAGTCAGGGGGAAGGTGGCTACACCTTC,CASSPSQGEGGYTF,14,TRBD1,TRBV5-1,many,TRBJ1-2
TGTGCCAGCAAGGGCAGCGCCACAGATACGCAGTATTTT,CASKGSATDTQYF,13,-,TRBV6-5,few,TRBJ2-3
TGCGCCAGCAGGCGCGAGAACGCCGGGGAGCTGTTTTTT,CASRRENAGELFF,13,-,TRBV5-1,-,TRBJ2-2
TGCGCCAGCAGCGACAGGGCCGACTCTGGAAACACCATATATTTT,CASSDRADSGNTIYF,15,TRBD1,TRBV5-1,many,TRBJ1-3
TGTGCCAGCAGCCATACGGGGCGTTTGGCTTTCTTT,CASSHTGRLAFF,12,-,TRBV3-1,-,TRBJ1-1
TGTGCCAGCAGCTTAGTAGGGACCGGCTCTGGGGCCAACGTCCTGACTTTC,CASSLVGTGSGANVLTF,17,-,TRBV7-2,few,TRBJ2-6
TGTGCCAGCAGGGAACCGGGACTAGCGGGGTACAATGAGCAGTTCTTC,CASREPGLAGYNEQFF,16,TRBD2,TRBV7-2,-,TRBJ2-1
TGTGCCAGCAGCGTAGAGAACACTGAAGCTTTCTTT,CASSVENTEAFF,12,-,TRBV9,few,TRBJ1-1
TGTGCCAGCTCACCATCTTCTACGGGAAACTACGAGCAGTACTTC,CASSPSSTGNYEQYF,15,-,TRBV18,few,TRBJ2-7
TGTGCCAGCAGCCAAGGGGGGCGAGGTGAAAAACTGTTTTTT,CASSQGGRGEKLFF,14,-,TRBV7-9,few,TRBJ1-4
TGCAGCGTCGCCGGGTCGAACACCGGGGAGCTGTTTTTT,CSVAGSNTGELFF,13,-,TRBV29-1,-,TRBJ2-2
TGCGCCAGCAGCTGGGAGAGGGACAGCAATGAGCAGTTCTTC,CASSWERDSNEQFF,14,TRBD1,TRBV5-1,few,TRBJ2-1
TGTGCCAGCAGTGGCTTCAGGGACAGGGAGGGGGAAAACATTCAGTACTTC,CASSGFRDREGENIQYF,17,TRBD1,TRBV12-3/TRBV12-4,many,TRBJ2-4
TGTGCCAGCAGTGAACGGTCAGGGGTAGCCAAAAACATTCAGTACTTC,CASSERSGVAKNIQYF,16,-,TRBV2,-,TRBJ2-4
TGCGCCAGCAGCATTGGATTTAGTTCGAATGAGCAGTTCTTC,CASSIGFSSNEQFF,14,-,TRBV5-1,-,TRBJ2-1
TGTGCCAGCAGTGTGACAGGGGAGGTCTATGGCTACACCTTC,CASSVTGEVYGYTF,14,TRBD1,TRBV2,few,TRBJ1-2
TGCGCCAGCAGAGAACAGGTGATTGAGGAGACCCAGTACTTC,CASREQVIEETQYF,14,-,TRBV5-1,many,TRBJ2-5
TGCAGCGTTGACGAGACGGGAGTGTCTGGTGAGCAGTTCTTC,CSVDETGVSGEQFF,14,-,TRBV29-1,-,TRBJ2-1
TGCAGCGTTGGGGACAGGGGGCGGAATGAGCAGTTCTTC,CSVGDRGRNEQFF,13,TRBD1,TRBV29-1,-,TRBJ2-1
TGTGCCAGCAGACGTGGACAGGGGGAGACCCAGTACTTC,CASRRGQGETQYF,13,TRBD1,TRBV5-5,once,TRBJ2-5